This T cell receptor (beta chain) is from a study of blood T cell repertoires in COVID-19. Clones were read by immunoSEQ multiplex PCR, and TCRdb kept only the in-frame ones, dropping some. The table has tens of thousands of clones, over 80% seen once. The V gene's germline CDR1 is SGHRS and CDR2 YFSETQ. The CDR3 spans 15 residues. V was shortened by 0 bases and J by 0 bases, with 8 bases between the two germline ends. The V call is TRBV5-1, the J call TRBJ2-3; D unresolved. The clonotype comes from a man between 70 and 80 years old with acute or convalescent COVID-19. Sequenced sample: peripheral blood. CDR3 DNA sequence: TGCGCCAGCAGCTTGGACCCACAGAGCACAGATACGCAGTATTTT. Encoded protein: CASSLDPQSTDTQYF.